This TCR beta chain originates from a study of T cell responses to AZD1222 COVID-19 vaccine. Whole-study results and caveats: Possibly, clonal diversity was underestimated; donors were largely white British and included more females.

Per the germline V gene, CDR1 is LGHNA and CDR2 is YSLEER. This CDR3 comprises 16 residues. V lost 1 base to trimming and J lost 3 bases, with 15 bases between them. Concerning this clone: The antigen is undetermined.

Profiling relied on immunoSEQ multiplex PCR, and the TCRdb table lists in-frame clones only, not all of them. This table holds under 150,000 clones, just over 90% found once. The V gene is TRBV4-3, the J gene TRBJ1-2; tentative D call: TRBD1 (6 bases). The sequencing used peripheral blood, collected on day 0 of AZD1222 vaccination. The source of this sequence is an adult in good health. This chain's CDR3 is CASSQARSGGYYGYTF. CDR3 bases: TGCGCCAGCAGCCAAGCCCGCAGCGGGGGCTACTATGGCTACACCTTC.